Shown below are 21 T cell receptor beta chains from a single sample sequenced in a study of shared clonotypes between healthy human individuals (dated by TCRdb to the early 2020s). Library preparation used the immunoSEQ multiplex PCR assay. TCRdb limited this immuneACCESS table to in-frame rearrangements with V and J called. A share of clones is missing; checked studies link under half to unresolved V genes, and the rest is unexplained. The sample contains some 1 million clones, about 75% of them found a single time. The leading ten clones occupy approximately 1.5% of the sample. Specimen: memory CD4+ T cells sorted from blood. The cell subset or site tag for this specimen amounts to: CD45RA-negative fraction. The origin of the receptors is a man aged 18 to 35 in good health.

A word on this clone: The junction shows a germline mismatch at one end, possibly a read error. The chain joins TRBV5-1 to TRBJ2-2; D ambiguous. The CDR3 is 13 amino acids. Looked up from germline, CDR1 is SGHRS and CDR2 is YFSETQ. CDR3 in DNA: TGCGCCAGCAGGTTGGCGAACACCGGGGAGCTGTTTTTT. It encodes CASRLANTGELFF.

V gene TRBV7-3 combines with J gene TRBJ2-7; 8 bases map to TRBD2. The germline CDR1 and CDR2 sequences are SGHTA and FQGTGA. The CDR3 consists of 16 residues. The J segment lost 3 bases and the V segment lost 2 bases, leaving 9 bases of the junction unmatched. CDR3 nucleotide sequence: TGTGCCAGCAGCTTACCGTTGGGACTAGGACTCTACGAGCAGTACTTC. It translates to CASSLPLGLGLYEQYF. Using reference TRBV7-3 and TRBJ2-7 for the parts outside the CDR3, the full variable domain is GAGVSQTPSNKVTEKGKYVELRCDPISGHTALYWYRQSLGQGPEFLIYFQGTGAADDSGLPNDRFFAVRPEGSVSTLKIQRTERGDSAVYLCASSLPLGLGLYEQYFGPGTRLTVT.

The rearrangement links TRBV6-5 to TRBJ1-1; 8 positions agree with TRBD1. The CDR3 extends over 15 amino acids. Germline-derived CDR1 and CDR2 are MNHEY and SVGAGI. V gave up 7 bases and J gave up 0 bases; unmatched junction bases: 7. In nucleotides, the CDR3 is TGTGCCAGCATTCTGACAGGGGCTATGAACACTGAAGCTTTCTTT. Amino acids: CASILTGAMNTEAFF.

V gene TRBV7-3 combines with J gene TRBJ2-2; a possible D gene is TRBD1 (7 bases). Germline V gene data show CDR1 as SGHTA and CDR2 as FQGTGA. The germline V and J ends were trimmed by 5 bases and 3 bases, with 13 bases remaining between them. The CDR3 totals 15 residues. CDR3 residues: CASSRQGGYTGELFF. In DNA form, the CDR3 reads TGTGCCAGCAGCCGACAGGGAGGATACACCGGGGAGCTGTTTTTT.

This clone has more than one count but fewer than ten. The chain links TRBV11-2 to TRBJ2-7; TRBD2 matches at 12 bases. CDR1 is SGHAT, CDR2 FQNNGV, per germline. Losses at the gene ends were 3 bases for V and 5 bases for J; bases not matched to a gene: 8. There are 16 residues in the CDR3. The CDR3 DNA follows: TGTGCCAGCAGCTTCACTAGCGGGAGGACCGCTGACGAGCAGTACTTC. Translation gives CASSFTSGRTADEQYF. Full variable domain (missing parts from reference TRBV11-2 and TRBJ2-7): EAGVAQSPRYKIIEKRQSVAFWCNPISGHATLYWYQQILGQGPKLLIQFQNNGVVDDSQLPKDRFSAERLKGVDSTLKIQPAKLEDSAVYLCASSFTSGRTADEQYFGPGTRLTVT.

The chain combines TRBV7-2 with TRBJ2-1; D might be TRBD1 (5 bases). Between the trimmed V and J ends, which lost 5 bases and 6 bases, there was a span of 11 bases. CDR1 and CDR2 from the germline V gene are SGHTA and FQGNSA. The CDR3 has 13 amino acids. The CDR3 reads CASSNRWSNEQFF. CDR3 coding DNA: TGTGCCAGCAGCAACAGGTGGAGCAATGAGCAGTTCTTC.

The chain is built from TRBV27 and TRBJ2-7; possibly TRBD1 for D (5 bases). CDR3 length: 13 amino acids. Germline CDR1 and CDR2: MNHEY and SMNVEV (reference sequence). The ends were cut back, 4 bases at V and 3 bases at J, with 10 bases in the middle. DNA for the CDR3: TGTGCCAGCAGTTCCGACAGAAGCTACGAGCAGTACTTC. Amino acids: CASSSDRSYEQYF.

The chain joins TRBV5-4 to TRBJ1-4; D might be TRBD1 (5 bases). Trimming removed 5 bases from V and 2 bases from J, with 16 bases in between. This CDR3 has 16 residues. Germline V gene data show CDR1 as SGHNT and CDR2 as YYREEE (reference sequence). The CDR3 DNA reads TGTGCCAGCAGTGTCGGTATAGGGGTTACTAATGAAAAACTGTTTTTT. Amino acids: CASSVGIGVTNEKLFF.

The chain employs TRBV5-6 and TRBJ2-2, with TRBD2 matching over 8 bases. The V gene end was trimmed by 4 bases and the J gene end by 1 base; junction bases not matched to a gene: 3. The CDR3 consists of 15 residues. The germline gives CDR1 SGHDT, CDR2 YYEEEE. The CDR3 bases are TGTGCCAGCAGCACCCTAGCGGGGAACACCGGGGAGCTGTTTTTT. Its protein is CASSTLAGNTGELFF.

This clone came up many times. V and J are TRBV28 and TRBJ2-1; 12 bases are a match to TRBD2. The germline CDR1 and CDR2 sequences are MDHEN and SYDVKM. V was pared by 9 bases and J by 0 bases, with 9 bases of the junction left unmatched. The CDR3 sequence is 17 residues long. The CDR3 is CASTSGGTPSSYNEQFF. The CDR3 coding sequence is TGTGCCAGTACTAGCGGGGGGACTCCGAGCTCCTACAATGAGCAGTTCTTC.

V gene TRBV27 combines with J gene TRBJ2-5; TRBD2 agrees at 7 bases. This CDR3 comprises 15 residues. V was clipped by 5 bases and J by 4 bases; unmatched bases: 10. The V gene's germline CDR1 is MNHEY and CDR2 SMNVEV (reference sequence). This CDR3 reads CASSASSGGRETQYF. Written as DNA, the CDR3 is TGTGCCAGCAGTGCATCTAGCGGTGGAAGAGAGACCCAGTACTTC.

The chain is built from TRBV11-2 and TRBJ2-2; D is uncertain. Trimming pared 0 bases from V and 4 bases from J, leaving 6 bases between. The CDR3 length is 14 residues. Germline V gene data show CDR1 as SGHAT and CDR2 as FQNNGV. The DNA of the CDR3 is TGTGCCAGCAGCTTAGACTCACCCACCGGGGAGCTGTTTTTT. Amino acid sequence: CASSLDSPTGELFF. The full variable domain, with the rest looked up from reference TRBV11-2 and TRBJ2-2, is EAGVAQSPRYKIIEKRQSVAFWCNPISGHATLYWYQQILGQGPKLLIQFQNNGVVDDSQLPKDRFSAERLKGVDSTLKIQPAKLEDSAVYLCASSLDSPTGELFFGEGSRLTVL.

This sequence joins TRBV19 and TRBJ1-1, with 8 bases identical to TRBD1. CDR1 is LNHDA, CDR2 SQIVND, per germline (reference sequence). The ends lost 1 base at V and 5 bases at J; junction bases unmatched: 3. This CDR3 is 14 amino acids long. The CDR3 loop reads CASSIGTGLTEAFF. CDR3 nucleotides: TGTGCCAGTAGTATAGGGACAGGGCTGACTGAAGCTTTCTTT.

The chain carries TRBV5-1 and TRBJ2-7, with 8 bases matching TRBD1. The V gene end was trimmed by 5 bases and the J gene end by 3 bases; junction bases not matched to a gene: 10. Per the germline V gene, CDR1 is SGHRS and CDR2 is YFSETQ. CDR3 length equals 15 residues. CDR3 DNA: TGCGCCAGCAGTCCGGCACAGGGGGTAATCTACGAGCAGTACTTC. It specifies CASSPAQGVIYEQYF.

This chain connects TRBV9 to TRBJ1-4; TRBD1 aligns across 7 bases. Germline CDR1 is SGDLS and CDR2 is YYNGEE. There are 18 residues in the CDR3. Trimming took 0 bases from V and 6 from J; bases not matched to a gene: 14. Here the CDR3 reads CASSVESTVGTVYEKLFF. The CDR3 nucleotides are TGTGCCAGCAGCGTAGAGTCCACTGTGGGGACAGTTTATGAAAAACTGTTTTTT. The full variable domain, completed using reference TRBV9 and TRBJ1-4, is DSGVTQTPKHLITATGQRVTLRCSPRSGDLSVYWYQQSLDQGLQFLIQYYNGEERAKGNILERFSAQQFPDLHSELNLSSLELGDSALYFCASSVESTVGTVYEKLFFGSGTQLSVL.

This clone was counted a single time. The rearrangement joins TRBV9 to TRBJ2-7; 11 bases map to TRBD2. The trim removed 4 bases at V and 3 bases at J, leaving 6 bases unmatched. Germline V CDR1 and CDR2: SGDLS, YYNGEE. The length of the CDR3 is 15 residues. CDR3 protein: CASSRQGLAGYEQYF. DNA for the CDR3: TGTGCCAGCAGCCGTCAAGGACTAGCGGGCTACGAGCAGTACTTC.

The V and J genes are TRBV9 and TRBJ2-1; D remains ambiguous. The CDR3 loop spans 16 amino acids. Germline loops: CDR1 SGDLS, CDR2 YYNGEE. Trimming pared 0 bases from V and 1 base from J, leaving 11 bases between. The CDR3 DNA sequence: TGTGCCAGCAGCGTAGCAAGTACAGTTTCCTACAATGAGCAGTTCTTC. Translated, it gives CASSVASTVSYNEQFF.

The chain is built from TRBV6-1 and TRBJ1-3, with D unclear. The germline V gene encodes CDR1 MNHNS and CDR2 SASEGT. CDR3 length: 13 residues. V lost 8 bases and J lost 0, with 8 bases in between. The CDR3 bases are TGTGCCAGCCGACCCTTCTCTGGAAACACCATATATTTT. It specifies CASRPFSGNTIYF.

Points on this clone: With a much larger clone just one base away, this may be a read error. V is TRBV6-4 and J is TRBJ2-1; D assignment may be TRBD1 or TRBD2 (6 bases each). CDR1 is MRHNA and CDR2 is SNTAGT in the germline V gene. The CDR3 has 15 amino acids. CDR3 nucleotide sequence: TGTGCCAGCAGTTTATCAGGGGAGGACTACAATGAGCAGCTCTTC. Translated: CASSLSGEDYNEQLF.

This clone was seen once. J is TRBJ2-7 and V is TRBV11-2, with D maybe TRBD2 (5 bases). This CDR3 comprises 14 residues. Trimming took off 1 base at V and 5 bases at J, with 12 bases between the two ends. Per germline, CDR1 SGHAT and CDR2 FQNNGV. The DNA for the CDR3 is TGTGCCAGCAGCTTAGGCGGGTCTGTCCACGAGCAGTACTTC. It translates to CASSLGGSVHEQYF. Combining the CDR3 with reference TRBV11-2 and TRBJ2-7 gives the whole variable domain EAGVAQSPRYKIIEKRQSVAFWCNPISGHATLYWYQQILGQGPKLLIQFQNNGVVDDSQLPKDRFSAERLKGVDSTLKIQPAKLEDSAVYLCASSLGGSVHEQYFGPGTRLTVT.

This chain links TRBV5-1 with TRBJ1-5; 7 bases agree with TRBD1. The CDR3 runs to 15 residues. The trim removed 2 bases at V and 2 bases at J, leaving 4 bases unmatched. Germline CDR1 reads SGHRS; CDR2 reads YFSETQ. The CDR3 region is CASSFTGAGNQPQHF. The CDR3 DNA sequence: TGCGCCAGCAGCTTCACAGGGGCAGGCAATCAGCCCCAGCATTTT.